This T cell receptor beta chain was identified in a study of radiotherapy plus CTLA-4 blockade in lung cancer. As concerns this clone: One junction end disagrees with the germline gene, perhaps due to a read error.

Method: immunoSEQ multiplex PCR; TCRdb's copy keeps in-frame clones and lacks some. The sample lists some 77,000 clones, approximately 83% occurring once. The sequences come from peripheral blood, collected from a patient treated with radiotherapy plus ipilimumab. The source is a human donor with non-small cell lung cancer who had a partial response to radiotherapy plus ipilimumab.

The CDR3 nucleotides are TGTACCAGTACCCCCCGGAGCTCCTACAATGAGCAGTTCTTC. The encoded protein is CTSTPRSSYNEQFF. The chain combines TRBV19 with TRBJ2-1; D is undetermined. The CDR3 extends over 14 amino acids. The V gene's germline CDR1 is LNHDA and CDR2 SQIVND (reference sequence).